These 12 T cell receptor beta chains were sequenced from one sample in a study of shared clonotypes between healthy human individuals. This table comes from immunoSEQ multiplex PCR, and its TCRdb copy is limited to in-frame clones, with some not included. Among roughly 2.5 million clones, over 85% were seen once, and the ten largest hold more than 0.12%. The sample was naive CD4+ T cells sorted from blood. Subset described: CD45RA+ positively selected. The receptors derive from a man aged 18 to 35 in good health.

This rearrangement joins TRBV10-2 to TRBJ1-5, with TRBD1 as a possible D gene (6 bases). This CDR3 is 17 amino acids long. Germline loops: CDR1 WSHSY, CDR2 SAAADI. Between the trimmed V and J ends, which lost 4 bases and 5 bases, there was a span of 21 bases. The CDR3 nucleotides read TGCGCCAGCAGTGCCCAAGACACAGGGTTGGGAGATCAGCCCCAGCATTTT. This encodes CASSAQDTGLGDQPQHF.

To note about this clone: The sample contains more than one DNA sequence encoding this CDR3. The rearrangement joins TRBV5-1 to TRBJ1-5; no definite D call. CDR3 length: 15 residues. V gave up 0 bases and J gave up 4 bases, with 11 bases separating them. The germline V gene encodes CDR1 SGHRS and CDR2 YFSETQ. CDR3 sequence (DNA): TGCGCCAGCAGCTTGGACTCCGGAGGGAATCAGCCCCAGCATTTT. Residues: CASSLDSGGNQPQHF.

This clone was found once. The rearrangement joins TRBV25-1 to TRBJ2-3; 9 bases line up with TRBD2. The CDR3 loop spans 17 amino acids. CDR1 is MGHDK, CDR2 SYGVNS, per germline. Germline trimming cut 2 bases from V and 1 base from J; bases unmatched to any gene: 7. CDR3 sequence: CASSEGGGAWGTDTQYF. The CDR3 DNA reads TGTGCCAGCAGTGAAGGCGGGGGGGCCTGGGGCACAGATACGCAGTATTTT.

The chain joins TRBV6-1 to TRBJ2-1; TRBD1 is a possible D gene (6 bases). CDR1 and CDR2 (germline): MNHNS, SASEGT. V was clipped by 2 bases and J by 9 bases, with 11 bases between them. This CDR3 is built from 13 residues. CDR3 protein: CASSENRVFEQFF. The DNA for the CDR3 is TGTGCCAGCAGTGAAAACAGGGTCTTTGAGCAGTTCTTC.

In DNA, the CDR3 is TGCAGCGTTTCCAGGACTAGCGGGACTGGTGATACGCAGTATTTT. Translated, it gives CSVSRTSGTGDTQYF. This chain links TRBV29-1 with TRBJ2-3; TRBD2 aligns across 12 bases. Looked up from germline, CDR1 is SQVTM and CDR2 is ANQGSEA. The CDR3 runs 15 residues. Trimming cost V 5 bases and J 6 bases; bases outside gene matches: 9.

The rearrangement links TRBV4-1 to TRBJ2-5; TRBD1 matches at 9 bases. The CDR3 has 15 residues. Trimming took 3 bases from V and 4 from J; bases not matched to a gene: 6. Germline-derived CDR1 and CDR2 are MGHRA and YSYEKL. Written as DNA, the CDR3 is TGCGCCAGCAGCCAGGGGACAGGGACCCCAGAGACCCAGTACTTC. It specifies CASSQGTGTPETQYF.

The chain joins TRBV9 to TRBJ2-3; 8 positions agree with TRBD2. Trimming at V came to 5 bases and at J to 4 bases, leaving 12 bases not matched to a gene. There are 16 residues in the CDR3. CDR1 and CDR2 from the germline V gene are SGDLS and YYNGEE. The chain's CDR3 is CASSTTGGPPADTQYF. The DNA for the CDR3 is TGTGCCAGCAGTACTACGGGGGGGCCCCCAGCAGATACGCAGTATTTT. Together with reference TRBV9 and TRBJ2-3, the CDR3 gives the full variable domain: DSGVTQTPKHLITATGQRVTLRCSPRSGDLSVYWYQQSLDQGLQFLIQYYNGEERAKGNILERFSAQQFPDLHSELNLSSLELGDSALYFCASSTTGGPPADTQYFGPGTRLTVL.

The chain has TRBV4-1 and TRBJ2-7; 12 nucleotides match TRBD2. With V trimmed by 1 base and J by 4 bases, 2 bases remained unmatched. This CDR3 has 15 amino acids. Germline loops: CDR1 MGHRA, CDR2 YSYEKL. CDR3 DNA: TGCGCCAGCAGCCAAGCCCTAGCGGGAGGGTACGAGCAGTACTTC. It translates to CASSQALAGGYEQYF.

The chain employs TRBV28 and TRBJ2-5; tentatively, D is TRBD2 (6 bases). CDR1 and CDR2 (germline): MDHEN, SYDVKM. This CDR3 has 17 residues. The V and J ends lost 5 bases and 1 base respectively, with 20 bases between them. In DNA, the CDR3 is TGTGCCAGCAGTGCGGGGCAGTTGGGGGTTCGCCAAGAGACCCAGTACTTC. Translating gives CASSAGQLGVRQETQYF.

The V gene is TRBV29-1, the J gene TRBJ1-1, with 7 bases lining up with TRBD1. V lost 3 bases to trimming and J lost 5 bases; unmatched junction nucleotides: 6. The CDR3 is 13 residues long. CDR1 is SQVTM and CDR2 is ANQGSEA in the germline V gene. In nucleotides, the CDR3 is TGCAGCGTTGACCGACAGGGAGGAACTGAAGCTTTCTTT. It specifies CSVDRQGGTEAFF.

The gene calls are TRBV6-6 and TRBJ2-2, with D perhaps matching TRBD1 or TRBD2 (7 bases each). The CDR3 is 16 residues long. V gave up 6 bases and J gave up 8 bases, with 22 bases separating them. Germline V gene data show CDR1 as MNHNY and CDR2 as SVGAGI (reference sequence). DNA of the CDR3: TGTGCCAGCAGGTCACCAGGGAGGGGGCGCGGAGGGGAGCTGTTTTTT. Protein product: CASRSPGRGRGGELFF.

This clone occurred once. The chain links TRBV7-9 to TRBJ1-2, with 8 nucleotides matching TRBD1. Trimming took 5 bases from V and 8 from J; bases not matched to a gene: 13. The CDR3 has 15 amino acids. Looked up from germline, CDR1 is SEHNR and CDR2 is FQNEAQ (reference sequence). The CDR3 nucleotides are TGTGCCAGCAGCGCCTCCCGGACAGGGAGCGTCGGCTACACCTTC. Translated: CASSASRTGSVGYTF.